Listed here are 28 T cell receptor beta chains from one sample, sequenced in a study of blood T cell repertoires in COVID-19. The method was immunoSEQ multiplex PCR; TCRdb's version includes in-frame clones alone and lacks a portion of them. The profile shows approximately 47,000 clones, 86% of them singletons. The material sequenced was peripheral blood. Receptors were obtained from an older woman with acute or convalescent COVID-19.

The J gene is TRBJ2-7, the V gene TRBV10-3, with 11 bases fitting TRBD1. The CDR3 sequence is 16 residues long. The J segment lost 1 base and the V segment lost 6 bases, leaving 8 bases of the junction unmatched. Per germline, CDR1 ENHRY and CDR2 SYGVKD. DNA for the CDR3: TGTGCCATCAGCAAAGGGGACAGGGGGTTGTCCTACGAGCAGTACTTC. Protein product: CAISKGDRGLSYEQYF.

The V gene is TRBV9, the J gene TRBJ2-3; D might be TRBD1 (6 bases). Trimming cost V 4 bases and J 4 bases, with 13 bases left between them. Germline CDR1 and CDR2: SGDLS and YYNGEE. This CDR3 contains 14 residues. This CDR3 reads CASSPLGGADTQYF. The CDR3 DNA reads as TGTGCCAGCAGCCCCCTTGGGGGCGCAGATACGCAGTATTTT.

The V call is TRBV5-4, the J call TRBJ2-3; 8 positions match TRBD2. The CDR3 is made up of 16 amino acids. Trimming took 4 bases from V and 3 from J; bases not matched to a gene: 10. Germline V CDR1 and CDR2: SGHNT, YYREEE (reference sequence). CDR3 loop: CASSQDGLAGTDTQYF. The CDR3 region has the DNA TGTGCCAGCAGCCAGGATGGGCTAGCGGGTACAGATACGCAGTATTTT.

The CDR3 here is CASSHYRGSNQPQHF. The CDR3, as DNA: TGTGCCAGCAGTCACTACAGGGGGAGCAATCAGCCCCAGCATTTT. This chain links TRBV6-5 with TRBJ1-5; 8 nucleotides match TRBD1. Germline CDR1 MNHEY, CDR2 SVGAGI. J was trimmed by 1 base and V by 5 bases; bases with no gene match: 4. CDR3 size: 15 residues.

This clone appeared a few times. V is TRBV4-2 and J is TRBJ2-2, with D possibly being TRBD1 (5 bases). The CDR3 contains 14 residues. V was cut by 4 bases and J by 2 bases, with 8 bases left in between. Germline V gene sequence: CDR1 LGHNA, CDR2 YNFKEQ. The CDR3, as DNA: TGTGCCAGCAGCCCTCAGGGTAACACCGGGGAGCTGTTTTTT. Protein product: CASSPQGNTGELFF.

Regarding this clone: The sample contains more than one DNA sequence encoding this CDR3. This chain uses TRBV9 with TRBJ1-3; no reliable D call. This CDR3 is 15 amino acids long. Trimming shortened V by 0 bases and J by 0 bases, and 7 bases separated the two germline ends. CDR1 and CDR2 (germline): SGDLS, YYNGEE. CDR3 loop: CASSVGGVSGNTIYF. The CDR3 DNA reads TGTGCCAGCAGCGTAGGGGGAGTCTCTGGAAACACCATATATTTT.

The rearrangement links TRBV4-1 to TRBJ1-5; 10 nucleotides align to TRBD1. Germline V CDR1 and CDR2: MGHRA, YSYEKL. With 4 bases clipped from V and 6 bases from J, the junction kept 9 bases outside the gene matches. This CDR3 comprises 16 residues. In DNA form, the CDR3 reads TGCGCCAGCAGCCGAGAAGGACAGGGGGTGTTTCAGCCCCAGCATTTT. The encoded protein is CASSREGQGVFQPQHF.

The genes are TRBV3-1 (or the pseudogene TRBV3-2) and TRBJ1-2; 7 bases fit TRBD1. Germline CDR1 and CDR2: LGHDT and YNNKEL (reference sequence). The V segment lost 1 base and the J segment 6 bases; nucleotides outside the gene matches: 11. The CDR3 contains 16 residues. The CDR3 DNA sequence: TGTGCCAGCAGCCAAGGCGGAAGGGGGCGAGGTAATGGCTACACCTTC. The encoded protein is CASSQGGRGRGNGYTF.

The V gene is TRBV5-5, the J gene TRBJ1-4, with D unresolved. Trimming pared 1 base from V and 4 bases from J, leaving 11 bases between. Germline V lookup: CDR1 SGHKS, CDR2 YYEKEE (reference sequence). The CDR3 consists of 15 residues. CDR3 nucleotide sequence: TGTGCCAGCAGCTTGCTATCGGTCGGTAATGAAAAACTGTTTTTT. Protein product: CASSLLSVGNEKLFF.

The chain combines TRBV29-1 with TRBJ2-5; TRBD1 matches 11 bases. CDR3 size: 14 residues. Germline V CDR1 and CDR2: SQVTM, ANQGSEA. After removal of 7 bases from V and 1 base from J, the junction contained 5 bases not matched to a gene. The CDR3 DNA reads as TGCAGCGGGAAGGACAGGGGGCCCCAAGAGACCCAGTACTTC. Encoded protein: CSGKDRGPQETQYF.

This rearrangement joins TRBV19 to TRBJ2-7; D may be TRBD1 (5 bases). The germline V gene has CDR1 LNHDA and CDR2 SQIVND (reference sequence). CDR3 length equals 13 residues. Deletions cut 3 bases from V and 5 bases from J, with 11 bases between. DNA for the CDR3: TGTGCCAGTAGTATCAGTCAGGGCGACGAGCAGTACTTC. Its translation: CASSISQGDEQYF.

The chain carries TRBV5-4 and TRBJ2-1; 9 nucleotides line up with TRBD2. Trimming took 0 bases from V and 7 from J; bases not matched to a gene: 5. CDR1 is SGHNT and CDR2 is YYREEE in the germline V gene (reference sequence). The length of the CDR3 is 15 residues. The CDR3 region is CASSLGSGSWNEQFF. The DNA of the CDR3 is TGTGCCAGCAGCTTGGGTAGCGGGAGTTGGAATGAGCAGTTCTTC. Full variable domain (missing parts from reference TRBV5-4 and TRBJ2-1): ETGVTQSPTHLIKTRGQQVTLRCSSQSGHNTVSWYQQALGQGPQFIFQYYREEENGRGNFPPRFSGLQFPNYSSELNVNALELDDSALYLCASSLGSGSWNEQFFGPGTRLTVL.

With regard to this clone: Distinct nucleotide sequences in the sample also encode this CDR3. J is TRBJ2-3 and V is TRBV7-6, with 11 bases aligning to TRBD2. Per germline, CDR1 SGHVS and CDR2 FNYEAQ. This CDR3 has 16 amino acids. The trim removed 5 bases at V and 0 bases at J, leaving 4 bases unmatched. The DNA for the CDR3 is TGTGCCAGCAGCCCCAGGACTAGCGGGAGCACAGATACGCAGTATTTT. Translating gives CASSPRTSGSTDTQYF.

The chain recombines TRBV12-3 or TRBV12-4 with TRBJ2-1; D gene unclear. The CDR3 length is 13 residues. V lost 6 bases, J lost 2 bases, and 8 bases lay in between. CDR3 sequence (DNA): TGTGCCAGCAGCCCCGGTCCCTACAATGAGCAGTTCTTC. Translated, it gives CASSPGPYNEQFF.

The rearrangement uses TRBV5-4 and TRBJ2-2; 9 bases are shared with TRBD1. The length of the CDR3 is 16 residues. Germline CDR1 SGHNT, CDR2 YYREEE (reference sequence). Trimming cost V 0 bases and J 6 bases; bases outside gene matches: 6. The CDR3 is CASSLAPGQGPGELFF. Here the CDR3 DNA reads TGTGCCAGCAGCTTGGCTCCGGGACAGGGACCCGGGGAGCTGTTTTTT.

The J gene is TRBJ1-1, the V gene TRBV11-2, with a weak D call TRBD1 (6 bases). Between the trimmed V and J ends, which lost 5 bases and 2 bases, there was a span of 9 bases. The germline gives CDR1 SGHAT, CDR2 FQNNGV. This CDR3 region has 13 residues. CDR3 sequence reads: CASSQQGNTEAFF. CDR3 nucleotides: TGTGCCAGCAGCCAACAGGGTAACACTGAAGCTTTCTTT.

CDR3 protein: CSASGGVGTEAFF. CDR3 in DNA: TGCAGTGCTAGTGGTGGAGTTGGCACTGAAGCTTTCTTT. The rearrangement links TRBV20-1 to TRBJ1-1; D is undetermined. The length of the CDR3 is 13 residues. Trimming shortened V by 3 bases and J by 4 bases, and 12 bases separated the two germline ends. CDR1 is DFQATT and CDR2 is SNEGSKA in the germline V gene (reference sequence).

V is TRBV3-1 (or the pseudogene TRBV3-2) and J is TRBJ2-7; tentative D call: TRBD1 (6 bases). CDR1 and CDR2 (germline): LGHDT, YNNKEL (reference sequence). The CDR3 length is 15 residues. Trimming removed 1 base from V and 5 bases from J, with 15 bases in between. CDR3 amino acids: CASSQGGHLGDEQYF. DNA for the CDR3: TGTGCCAGCAGCCAAGGGGGACACCTGGGGGACGAGCAGTACTTC.

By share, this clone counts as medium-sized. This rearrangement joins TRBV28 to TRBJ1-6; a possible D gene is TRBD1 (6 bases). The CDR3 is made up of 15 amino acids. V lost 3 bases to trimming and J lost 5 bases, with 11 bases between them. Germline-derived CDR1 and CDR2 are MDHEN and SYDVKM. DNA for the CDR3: TGTGCCAGCAGTTTCGTTCGGACAGATAATTCACCCCTCCACTTT. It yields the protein CASSFVRTDNSPLHF.

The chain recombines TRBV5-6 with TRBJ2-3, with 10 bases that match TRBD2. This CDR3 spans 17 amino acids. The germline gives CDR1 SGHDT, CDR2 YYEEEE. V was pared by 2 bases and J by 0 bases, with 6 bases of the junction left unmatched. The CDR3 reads CASSFLTSGASTDTQYF. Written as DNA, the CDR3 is TGTGCCAGCAGCTTCCTAACTAGCGGGGCTAGCACAGATACGCAGTATTTT. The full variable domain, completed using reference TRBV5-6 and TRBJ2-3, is DAGVTQSPTHLIKTRGQQVTLRCSPKSGHDTVSWYQQALGQGPQFIFQYYEEEERQRGNFPDRFSGHQFPNYSSELNVNALLLGDSALYLCASSFLTSGASTDTQYFGPGTRLTVL.

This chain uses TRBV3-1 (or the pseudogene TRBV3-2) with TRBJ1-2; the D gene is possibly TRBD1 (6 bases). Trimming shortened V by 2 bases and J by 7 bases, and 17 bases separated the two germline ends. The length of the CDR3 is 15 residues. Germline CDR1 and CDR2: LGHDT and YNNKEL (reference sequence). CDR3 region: CASSQSSNRAPGYTF. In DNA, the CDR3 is TGTGCCAGCAGCCAATCGTCGAACAGGGCTCCTGGCTACACCTTC.

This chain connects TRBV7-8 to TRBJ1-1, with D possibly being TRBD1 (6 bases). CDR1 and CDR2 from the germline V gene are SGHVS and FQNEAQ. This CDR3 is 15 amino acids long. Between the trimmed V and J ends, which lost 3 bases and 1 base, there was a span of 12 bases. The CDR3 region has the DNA TGTGCCAGCAGCTTGGGAGGGACACCGAACACTGAAGCTTTCTTT. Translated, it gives CASSLGGTPNTEAFF.

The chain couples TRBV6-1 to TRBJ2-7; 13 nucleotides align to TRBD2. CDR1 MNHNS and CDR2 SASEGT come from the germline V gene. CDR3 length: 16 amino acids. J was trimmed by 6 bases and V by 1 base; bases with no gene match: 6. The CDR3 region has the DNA TGTGCCAGCAGTGAAGGACTAGCGGGAGGCGCGCGCGAGCAGTACTTC. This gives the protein CASSEGLAGGAREQYF.

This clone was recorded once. The CDR3 DNA follows: TGTGCCAGCAGCGTAGGCCAAACTACGGAGCAGTTCTTC. It yields the protein CASSVGQTTEQFF. The rearrangement joins TRBV9 to TRBJ2-1; D is ambiguous. Germline V lookup: CDR1 SGDLS, CDR2 YYNGEE. The CDR3 is 13 residues long. V lost 0 bases, J lost 10 bases, and 11 bases lay in between.

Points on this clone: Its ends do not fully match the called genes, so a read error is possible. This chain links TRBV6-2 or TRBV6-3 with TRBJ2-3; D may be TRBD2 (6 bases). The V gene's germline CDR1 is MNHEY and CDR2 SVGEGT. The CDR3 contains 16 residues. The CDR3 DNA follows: TGTGCCAGCAGCTCTCCGGGACTGGGGAGCAAAGATACGCAGTATTTT. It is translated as CASSSPGLGSKDTQYF.

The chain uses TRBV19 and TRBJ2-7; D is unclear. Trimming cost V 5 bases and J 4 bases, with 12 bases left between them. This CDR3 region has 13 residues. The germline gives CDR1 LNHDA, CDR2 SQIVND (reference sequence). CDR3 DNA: TGTGCCAGTAGTCAGCAGGCCGGATACGAGCAGTACTTC. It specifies CASSQQAGYEQYF.

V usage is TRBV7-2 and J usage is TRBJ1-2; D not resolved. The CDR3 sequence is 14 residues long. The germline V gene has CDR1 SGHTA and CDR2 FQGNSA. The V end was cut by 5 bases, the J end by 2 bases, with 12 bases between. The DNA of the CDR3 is TGTGCCAGCAGCCCTGCGGGATCCAACTATGGCTACACCTTC. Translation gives CASSPAGSNYGYTF.

The CDR3 sequence: CASSLVGRGGGYTF. CDR3 in DNA: TGTGCCAGCAGCTTGGTGGGCAGGGGCGGCGGCTACACCTTC. The rearrangement links TRBV5-4 to TRBJ1-2, with D maybe TRBD1 (6 bases). The germline V gene encodes CDR1 SGHNT and CDR2 YYREEE (reference sequence). This CDR3 comprises 14 residues. Trimming took off 0 bases at V and 8 bases at J, with 14 bases between the two ends. The full variable domain, in which reference TRBV5-4 and TRBJ1-2 provide the parts outside the CDR3, is ETGVTQSPTHLIKTRGQQVTLRCSSQSGHNTVSWYQQALGQGPQFIFQYYREEENGRGNFPPRFSGLQFPNYSSELNVNALELDDSALYLCASSLVGRGGGYTFGSGTRLTVV.